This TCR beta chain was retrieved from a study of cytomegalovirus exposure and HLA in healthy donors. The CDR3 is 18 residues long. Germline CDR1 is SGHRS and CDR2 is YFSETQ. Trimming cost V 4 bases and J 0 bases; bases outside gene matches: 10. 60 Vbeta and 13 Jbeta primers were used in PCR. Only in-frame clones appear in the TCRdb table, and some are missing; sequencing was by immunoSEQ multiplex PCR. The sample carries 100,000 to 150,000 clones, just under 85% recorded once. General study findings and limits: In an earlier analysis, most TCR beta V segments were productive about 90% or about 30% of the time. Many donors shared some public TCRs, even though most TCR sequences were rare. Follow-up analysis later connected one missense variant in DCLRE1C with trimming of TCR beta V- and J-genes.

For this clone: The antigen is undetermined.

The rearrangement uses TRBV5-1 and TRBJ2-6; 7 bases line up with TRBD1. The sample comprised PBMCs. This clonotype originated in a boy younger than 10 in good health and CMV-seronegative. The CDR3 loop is CASSATTGQFSGANVLTF. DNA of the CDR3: TGCGCCAGCAGCGCTACTACGGGACAGTTCTCTGGGGCCAACGTCCTGACTTTC.